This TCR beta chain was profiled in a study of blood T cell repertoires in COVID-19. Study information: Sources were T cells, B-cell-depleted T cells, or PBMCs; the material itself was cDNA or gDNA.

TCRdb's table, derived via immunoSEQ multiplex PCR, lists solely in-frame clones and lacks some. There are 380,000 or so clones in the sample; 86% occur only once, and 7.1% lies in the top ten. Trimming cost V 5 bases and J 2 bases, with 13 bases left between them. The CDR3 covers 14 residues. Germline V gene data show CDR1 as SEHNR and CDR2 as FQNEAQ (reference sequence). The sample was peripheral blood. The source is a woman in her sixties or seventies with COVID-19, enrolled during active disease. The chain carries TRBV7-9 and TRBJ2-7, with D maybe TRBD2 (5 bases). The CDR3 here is CASSRGLITYEQYF. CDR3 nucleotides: TGTGCCAGCAGCCGCGGACTGATTACCTACGAGCAGTACTTC.